This T cell receptor (beta chain) stems from a study of T cell repertoires in cytomegalovirus infection. Study overall: A matching HLA type, together with CMV infection, was signaled by public TCR beta signatures.

Deletions cut 3 bases from V and 2 bases from J, with 16 bases between. Germline-derived CDR1 and CDR2 are DFQATT and SNEGSKA (reference sequence). The CDR3 extends over 15 amino acids. For this clonotype: Its specificity is unknown.

Study-level findings and limits: Across the ex vivo response, the dominant clonotypes were HLA-C-restricted CMV-specific TCR beta clonotypes. Carriers of CMV plus the relevant HLA were identified by cumulative public TCR beta family frequency.

Each CDR3 protein gets one entry after TCRdb re-called the reads with MiXCR. In the table there are around 450,000 distinct CDR3 sequences, 10% to 12% of which are singletons. What was sequenced was PBMCs. The V gene is TRBV20-1, the J gene TRBJ1-1, with D perhaps matching TRBD1 (5 bases). This TCR was recovered from a human donor in good health (CMV status not recorded). Some clones in this sample may be carry-over from other donors' samples. The CDR3 DNA reads TGCAGTGCTAGTGGGCCGGACAAAGGTAACACTGAAGCTTTCTTT. This translates into CSASGPDKGNTEAFF.